Following are 21 T cell receptor beta chains from one sample sequenced in a study of blood T cell repertoires in COVID-19. Using immunoSEQ multiplex PCR, the repertoire was profiled, and TCRdb retains in-frame clones only, with some absent. The sample shows about 170,000 clones, around 89% of them seen only once. Specimen: peripheral blood. The source of these receptors is a middle-aged man who had recovered from COVID-19.

The gene calls are TRBV5-1 and TRBJ2-5; the match to TRBD1 covers 9 bases. J gave up 5 bases and V 1 base, and 9 bases lay outside the gene matches. This CDR3 is built from 16 residues. Germline V gene data show CDR1 as SGHRS and CDR2 as YFSETQ. The CDR3 spells CASSLSQTGGRETQYF. CDR3 DNA sequence: TGCGCCAGCAGCTTGAGTCAAACAGGGGGCAGGGAGACCCAGTACTTC. The entire variable domain, with the rest obtained from reference TRBV5-1 and TRBJ2-5, is as follows: KAGVTQTPRYLIKTRGQQVTLSCSPISGHRSVSWYQQTPGQGLQFLFEYFSETQRNKGNFPGRFSGRQFSNSRSEMNVSTLELGDSALYLCASSLSQTGGRETQYFGPGTRLLVL.

The CDR3 coding sequence is TGCAGCGTTGAACTACTAGCGGGGACAAACATTCAGTACTTC. It codes for CSVELLAGTNIQYF. The chain combines TRBV29-1 with TRBJ2-4; TRBD2 aligns across 10 bases. V gave up 2 bases and J gave up 6 bases; unmatched junction bases: 4. This CDR3 is 14 amino acids long. Germline CDR1 is SQVTM and CDR2 is ANQGSEA.

The chain combines TRBV5-6 with TRBJ2-1; 11 bases are a match to TRBD1. After removal of 4 bases from V and 6 bases from J, the junction contained 6 bases not matched to a gene. CDR1 SGHDT and CDR2 YYEEEE come from the germline V gene. CDR3 length: 15 residues. The CDR3 protein is CASSKAGTGGNEQFF. In DNA, the CDR3 is TGTGCCAGCAGCAAAGCCGGGACAGGGGGCAATGAGCAGTTCTTC. Using reference TRBV5-6 and TRBJ2-1 for the parts outside the CDR3, the full variable domain is DAGVTQSPTHLIKTRGQQVTLRCSPKSGHDTVSWYQQALGQGPQFIFQYYEEEERQRGNFPDRFSGHQFPNYSSELNVNALLLGDSALYLCASSKAGTGGNEQFFGPGTRLTVL.

This chain joins TRBV28 and TRBJ1-1; 8 positions match TRBD1. This CDR3 region has 14 residues. The V gene's germline CDR1 is MDHEN and CDR2 SYDVKM. Trimming removed 5 bases from V and 1 base from J; junction bases left unmatched: 3. The CDR3 protein is CASSVQGGNTEAFF. The CDR3 bases are TGTGCCAGCAGTGTACAGGGGGGGAACACTGAAGCTTTCTTT.

The V call is TRBV19, the J call TRBJ2-7, with 7 bases identical to TRBD2. Germline V gene sequence: CDR1 LNHDA, CDR2 SQIVND (reference sequence). CDR3 size: 14 residues. The ends lost 3 bases at V and 6 bases at J; junction bases unmatched: 8. In nucleotides, the CDR3 is TGTGCCAGTAGTATGGGGGGGATAAGAGTCGAGCAGTACTTC. Its protein product is CASSMGGIRVEQYF.

V gene TRBV5-1 combines with J gene TRBJ2-2; TRBD2 might be the D (7 bases). Germline CDR1 and CDR2: SGHRS and YFSETQ. V was shortened by 4 bases and J by 7 bases, with 17 bases between the two germline ends. The CDR3 sequence is 15 residues long. Here the CDR3 DNA reads TGCGCCAGCAGCCGGCCGGGGGGCGCGGGCGGGGAGCTGTTTTTT. The encoded protein is CASSRPGGAGGELFF.

J is TRBJ2-7 and V is TRBV12-3 or TRBV12-4, with D possibly matching TRBD2 (6 bases). Between the trimmed V and J ends, which lost 8 bases and 6 bases, there was a span of 17 bases. This CDR3 is built from 13 residues. The CDR3: CASGLGGSIEQYF. In DNA form, the CDR3 reads TGTGCCAGCGGCCTCGGGGGAAGTATCGAGCAGTACTTC.

The chain recombines TRBV2 with TRBJ2-1; the match to TRBD2 covers 10 bases. With V trimmed by 6 bases and J by 3 bases, 8 bases remained unmatched. The germline CDR1 and CDR2 sequences are SNHLY and FYNNEI. There are 16 residues in the CDR3. The CDR3 here is CASSALAGANYNEQFF. CDR3 in DNA: TGTGCCAGCAGCGCCCTAGCGGGAGCCAACTACAATGAGCAGTTCTTC.

The CDR3 nucleotides are TGTGCCAGCAGTTTCTCGGGACAGGGCTTCTCTGGGGCCAACGTCCTGACTTTC. Its translation: CASSFSGQGFSGANVLTF. This chain uses TRBV6-2 or TRBV6-3 with TRBJ2-6, with 9 nucleotides matching TRBD1. The V and J ends lost 4 bases and 0 bases, in that order; junction bases with no gene match: 7. The germline gives CDR1 MNHEY, CDR2 SVGEGT. The CDR3 contains 18 residues.

The V and J genes are TRBV10-3 and TRBJ2-7; 15 nucleotides line up with TRBD2. Losses at the gene ends were 9 bases for V and 4 bases for J; bases not matched to a gene: 7. The CDR3 length is 15 residues. Looked up from germline, CDR1 is ENHRY and CDR2 is SYGVKD. The CDR3 is CAISFGTSGRYEQYF. In nucleotides, the CDR3 is TGTGCCATTTCCTTCGGGACTAGCGGGAGGTACGAGCAGTACTTC.

The CDR3 is CSVGRGGIYEQYF. The CDR3 DNA sequence: TGCAGCGTTGGGCGGGGGGGAATCTACGAGCAGTACTTC. This chain uses TRBV29-1 with TRBJ2-7; 9 nucleotides agree with TRBD2. Germline lookup yields CDR1 SQVTM and CDR2 ANQGSEA. This CDR3 is 13 amino acids long. J gave up 3 bases and V 4 bases, and 4 bases lay outside the gene matches.

The chain couples TRBV6-6 to TRBJ1-1; D is ambiguous. The CDR3 sequence is 14 residues long. Germline CDR1 MNHNY, CDR2 SVGAGI (reference sequence). V was pared by 6 bases and J by 1 base, with 12 bases between. CDR3 nucleotide sequence: TGTGCCAGCAGACCCTCCGAGGGGAACACTGAAGCTTTCTTT. It is translated as CASRPSEGNTEAFF.

The chain has TRBV9 and TRBJ1-1; D call uncertain. The V gene lost 4 bases and the J gene lost 1 base, with 14 bases spanning the gap. The CDR3 extends over 15 amino acids. Germline-derived CDR1 and CDR2 are SGDLS and YYNGEE. The CDR3 here is CASSPRELPNTEAFF. In DNA, the CDR3 is TGTGCCAGCAGCCCCCGGGAGCTCCCGAACACTGAAGCTTTCTTT. Variable domain in full (rest from reference TRBV9 and TRBJ1-1): DSGVTQTPKHLITATGQRVTLRCSPRSGDLSVYWYQQSLDQGLQFLIQYYNGEERAKGNILERFSAQQFPDLHSELNLSSLELGDSALYFCASSPRELPNTEAFFGQGTRLTVV.

The chain's CDR3 is CASTEATNTGELFF. CDR3 sequence (DNA): TGTGCCAGTACAGAAGCGACCAACACCGGGGAGCTGTTTTTT. The rearrangement links TRBV19 to TRBJ2-2, with D hard to call. Germline-derived CDR1 and CDR2 are LNHDA and SQIVND (reference sequence). Trimming stripped 7 bases from V and 2 bases from J, with 11 bases between. The CDR3 runs 14 residues.

The CDR3 DNA reads TGTGCCAGCAGCCTACCGGGAGGGCCTGGACTACGCGAGCAGTACTTC. This encodes CASSLPGGPGLREQYF. J is TRBJ2-7 and V is TRBV5-4; the match to TRBD2 covers 8 bases. Germline CDR1 SGHNT, CDR2 YYREEE (reference sequence). The CDR3 has 16 amino acids. V gave up 4 bases and J gave up 6 bases; unmatched junction bases: 15.

The genes are TRBV6-1 and TRBJ1-2; 8 bases agree with TRBD1. Per germline, CDR1 MNHNS and CDR2 SASEGT. J lost 5 bases, V lost 1 base, and 3 bases had no gene match. The CDR3 is made up of 14 amino acids. CDR3 DNA sequence: TGTGCCAGCAGTGAAGGGACAGGGATGTATGGCTACACCTTC. Encoded protein: CASSEGTGMYGYTF.

The chain combines TRBV9 with TRBJ1-1; 7 nucleotides agree with TRBD1. Germline CDR1 reads SGDLS; CDR2 reads YYNGEE. The CDR3 is 18 residues long. Trimming at V came to 0 bases and at J to 6 bases, leaving 17 bases not matched to a gene. The CDR3 nucleotides are TGTGCCAGCAGCGTAGTTACAGGGGTTTCCTCTCGGTTCGCTGAAGCTTTCTTT. This codes for CASSVVTGVSSRFAEAFF.

The CDR3 DNA is TGTGCCAGCAGCCAGACAGGTTCTAAGATCAGCACTGAAGCTTTCTTT. Translation gives CASSQTGSKISTEAFF. The chain employs TRBV6-2 or TRBV6-3 and TRBJ1-1; perhaps TRBD1 as D (6 bases). Trimming pared 6 bases from V and 4 bases from J, leaving 21 bases between. In germline, CDR1 is MNHEY, CDR2 SVGEGT. The CDR3 covers 16 residues.

The chain has TRBV18 and TRBJ2-7; 9 bases fit TRBD2. V dropped 4 bases and J dropped 7; count of bases not matched to a gene: 5. In germline, CDR1 is KGHSH, CDR2 LQKENI. The CDR3 has 13 amino acids. CDR3 nucleotide sequence: TGTGCCAGCTCACGGCGGGAGGGAGAGGAGCAGTACTTC. Amino acid sequence: CASSRREGEEQYF.

This chain links TRBV7-2 with TRBJ2-7; D might be TRBD1 (6 bases). The germline gives CDR1 SGHTA, CDR2 FQGNSA. This CDR3 region has 14 residues. Trimming took off 1 base at V and 4 bases at J, with 11 bases between the two ends. The CDR3 is CASSLGMGAYEQYF. Written as DNA, the CDR3 is TGTGCCAGCAGCTTAGGGATGGGGGCGTACGAGCAGTACTTC.

V and J are TRBV30 and TRBJ2-7; D not resolved. Germline V gene sequence: CDR1 GTSNPN, CDR2 SVGIG (reference sequence). The CDR3 runs 12 residues. Trimming removed 1 base from V and 3 bases from J, with 7 bases in between. CDR3 sequence reads: CAWSALHYEQYF. DNA of the CDR3: TGTGCCTGGAGTGCACTTCACTACGAGCAGTACTTC.